The rows below give T cell receptor beta chains drawn from one sample of a study of OX40 agonist ivuxolimab in advanced cancers. Sequencing used immunoSEQ multiplex PCR; TCRdb keeps in-frame clones, though not all of them. The repertoire has about 81,000 clones, 80% to 90% of them found once; the top ten carry 6% to 8%. Material: CD4+ or CD8+ T cells sorted from blood, obtained in a trial of the OX40 agonist ivuxolimab. The receptors originated from an adult with an advanced solid tumor such as melanoma, head and neck, liver or kidney cancer. Both conserved end residues are part of each CDR3. D genes are given only for firm matches. Not all rows give a size; the values are once, few, many and, for expanded clones, a class.

v_call: TRBV7-8
d_call: TRBD2
j_call: TRBJ2-2
clone_size: .
cdr3_aa: CASSLRLAGGRDTGELFF
cdr3_nt: TGTGCCAGCAGCTTAAGGCTAGCGGGAGGGCGTGACACCGGGGAGCTGTTTTTT

v_call: TRBV19
d_call: TRBD1
j_call: TRBJ1-2
clone_size: few
cdr3_aa: CASSVPGQSLLNYGYTF
cdr3_nt: TGTGCCAGTAGCGTTCCGGGACAGAGCCTCCTCAACTATGGCTACACCTTC

v_call: TRBV15
d_call: .
j_call: TRBJ1-2
clone_size: .
cdr3_aa: CATSYQVGCGKTYGYTF
cdr3_nt: TGTGCCACCAGCTATCAGGTAGGGTGTGGAAAGACCTATGGCTACACCTTC

v_call: TRBV4-1
d_call: TRBD1
j_call: TRBJ1-2
clone_size: once
cdr3_aa: CASSQQDRGGYTF
cdr3_nt: TGCGCCAGCAGCCAGCAGGACAGGGGCGGCTACACCTTC

v_call: TRBV30
d_call: .
j_call: TRBJ1-2
clone_size: .
cdr3_aa: CAWSVRDRGTETF
cdr3_nt: TGTGCCTGGAGTGTACGCGACCGGGGCACAGAGACCTTC

v_call: TRBV5-6
d_call: TRBD1
j_call: TRBJ1-1
clone_size: .
cdr3_aa: CASSWGQGWVNTEAFF
cdr3_nt: TGTGCCAGCAGCTGGGGACAGGGTTGGGTGAACACTGAAGCTTTCTTT

v_call: TRBV7-9
d_call: .
j_call: TRBJ2-4
clone_size: few
cdr3_aa: CASSQRGSKNIQYF
cdr3_nt: TGTGCCAGCAGTCAGAGGGGGTCCAAAAACATTCAGTACTTC

v_call: TRBV10-1
d_call: TRBD1
j_call: TRBJ1-6
clone_size: .
cdr3_aa: CASSDFGTGNSPLHF
cdr3_nt: TGCGCCAGCAGTGACTTCGGGACAGGGAATTCACCCCTCCACTTT

v_call: TRBV19
d_call: .
j_call: TRBJ1-5
clone_size: .
cdr3_aa: CASRMEFTGISGNQPQHF
cdr3_nt: TGTGCCAGTAGAATGGAATTTACAGGGATTTCGGGCAATCAGCCCCAGCATTTT

v_call: TRBV28
d_call: .
j_call: TRBJ2-7
clone_size: once
cdr3_aa: CASSPDSYEQYF
cdr3_nt: TGTGCCAGCAGCCCGGACAGCTACGAGCAGTACTTC

v_call: TRBV20-1
d_call: TRBD1
j_call: TRBJ2-7
clone_size: .
cdr3_aa: CSGVQGNEQYF
cdr3_nt: TGCAGTGGGGTACAGGGGAACGAGCAGTACTTC

v_call: TRBV5-1
d_call: TRBD1
j_call: TRBJ1-6
clone_size: .
cdr3_aa: CASSLDRGINSPLHF
cdr3_nt: TGCGCCAGCAGCTTGGACAGGGGAATTAATTCACCCCTCCACTTT

v_call: TRBV28
d_call: TRBD2
j_call: TRBJ2-3
clone_size: .
cdr3_aa: CASRGFGGRGNTQYF
cdr3_nt: TGTGCCAGCAGGGGTTTTGGCGGGAGGGGGAATACGCAGTATTTT

v_call: TRBV7-9
d_call: TRBD2
j_call: TRBJ2-7
clone_size: .
cdr3_aa: CASSPSLRGGEQYF
cdr3_nt: TGTGCCAGCAGCCCCAGTCTACGGGGGGGCGAGCAGTACTTC

v_call: TRBV7-7
d_call: TRBD2
j_call: TRBJ2-1
clone_size: .
cdr3_aa: CASSSSGRYNEQFF
cdr3_nt: TGTGCCAGCAGTAGTAGCGGGCGATACAATGAGCAGTTCTTC

v_call: TRBV4-1
d_call: .
j_call: TRBJ1-2
clone_size: .
cdr3_aa: CASSRAGWNYGYTF
cdr3_nt: TGCGCCAGCAGCCGAGCAGGGTGGAACTATGGCTACACCTTC

v_call: TRBV5-8
d_call: TRBD1
j_call: TRBJ1-1
clone_size: .
cdr3_aa: CASSLAGTGGTEAFF
cdr3_nt: TGTGCCAGCAGCTTGGCTGGGACAGGGGGGACTGAAGCTTTCTTT

v_call: TRBV23-1
d_call: .
j_call: TRBJ2-1
clone_size: once
cdr3_aa: CASSQSDVVGGEQFF
cdr3_nt: TGCGCCAGCAGTCAATCGGACGTCGTAGGGGGTGAGCAGTTCTTC

v_call: TRBV2
d_call: .
j_call: TRBJ2-1
clone_size: .
cdr3_aa: CASRFVSNEQFF
cdr3_nt: TGTGCCAGCAGATTCGTATCCAATGAGCAGTTCTTC

v_call: TRBV7-2
d_call: .
j_call: TRBJ2-7
clone_size: .
cdr3_aa: CASSGGGGLPYEQYF
cdr3_nt: TGTGCCAGCAGCGGAGGGGGGGGTTTGCCCTACGAGCAGTACTTC

v_call: TRBV4-1
d_call: TRBD1
j_call: TRBJ1-1
clone_size: few
cdr3_aa: CASSQTGTENTEAFF
cdr3_nt: TGCGCCAGCAGCCAGACCGGGACAGAGAACACTGAAGCTTTCTTT

v_call: TRBV23-1
d_call: TRBD1
j_call: TRBJ1-2
clone_size: medium-sized
cdr3_aa: CASPKKDRGINYGYTF
cdr3_nt: TGCGCCAGCCCCAAAAAGGACAGGGGGATAAACTATGGCTACACCTTC

v_call: TRBV2
d_call: TRBD2
j_call: TRBJ2-7
clone_size: .
cdr3_aa: CAKTGGAGWNEQYF
cdr3_nt: TGTGCCAAGACCGGAGGAGCGGGATGGAATGAGCAGTACTTC

v_call: TRBV9
d_call: .
j_call: TRBJ2-1
clone_size: .
cdr3_aa: CASSVGGELTYNEQFF
cdr3_nt: TGTGCCAGCAGCGTAGGGGGGGAGTTGACCTACAATGAGCAGTTCTTC

v_call: TRBV11-2
d_call: TRBD1
j_call: TRBJ2-5
clone_size: .
cdr3_aa: CASTGQGKTQYF
cdr3_nt: TGTGCCAGCACCGGACAGGGAAAGACCCAGTACTTC

v_call: TRBV9
d_call: TRBD1
j_call: TRBJ2-7
clone_size: .
cdr3_aa: CASSVGPGTGPYEQYF
cdr3_nt: TGTGCCAGCAGCGTAGGTCCCGGGACAGGACCCTACGAGCAGTACTTC

v_call: TRBV7-8
d_call: .
j_call: TRBJ2-1
clone_size: .
cdr3_aa: CASSLVSGSWYNEQFF
cdr3_nt: TGTGCCAGCAGCTTAGTGTCGGGGAGTTGGTACAATGAGCAGTTCTTC

v_call: TRBV28
d_call: .
j_call: TRBJ2-3
clone_size: .
cdr3_aa: CASSLSGSGTDTQYF
cdr3_nt: TGTGCCAGCAGTTTATCGGGTAGCGGCACAGATACGCAGTATTTT

v_call: TRBV6-1
d_call: .
j_call: TRBJ1-4
clone_size: .
cdr3_aa: CASEGNEKLFF
cdr3_nt: TGTGCCAGCGAGGGAAATGAAAAACTGTTTTTT

v_call: TRBV13
d_call: .
j_call: TRBJ2-7
clone_size: many
cdr3_aa: CASSSNRRTNEQYF
cdr3_nt: TGTGCCAGCAGCTCAAACAGGAGAACTAACGAGCAGTACTTC

v_call: TRBV23-1
d_call: .
j_call: TRBJ2-3
clone_size: .
cdr3_aa: CASSHSQLHTDTQYF
cdr3_nt: TGCGCCAGCAGTCACAGCCAGCTACACACAGATACGCAGTATTTT

v_call: TRBV7-9
d_call: TRBD1
j_call: TRBJ2-1
clone_size: once
cdr3_aa: CASSLGSGGSSNEQFF
cdr3_nt: TGTGCCAGCAGCTTAGGGTCAGGGGGCTCATCCAATGAGCAGTTCTTC

v_call: TRBV11-1
d_call: TRBD1
j_call: TRBJ2-5
clone_size: .
cdr3_aa: CASSLKRWGQNQETQYF
cdr3_nt: TGTGCCAGCAGCTTAAAGCGGTGGGGACAGAACCAAGAGACCCAGTACTTC

v_call: TRBV28
d_call: TRBD1
j_call: TRBJ1-1
clone_size: .
cdr3_aa: CASRQGATGLPEAFF
cdr3_nt: TGTGCCAGCCGACAAGGTGCGACAGGGCTCCCTGAAGCTTTCTTT

v_call: TRBV2
d_call: .
j_call: TRBJ2-1
clone_size: .
cdr3_aa: CASAGGHSSYNEQFF
cdr3_nt: TGTGCCAGCGCCGGGGGACACTCCTCCTACAATGAGCAGTTCTTC

v_call: TRBV7-2
d_call: .
j_call: TRBJ2-1
clone_size: once
cdr3_aa: CASSRSYNEQFF
cdr3_nt: TGTGCCAGCAGCCGTTCCTACAATGAGCAGTTCTTC

v_call: TRBV5-1
d_call: TRBD2
j_call: TRBJ2-3
clone_size: .
cdr3_aa: CASSLLAGARTDTQYF
cdr3_nt: TGCGCCAGCAGCTTACTAGCGGGGGCCCGCACAGATACGCAGTATTTT

v_call: TRBV5-1
d_call: TRBD1
j_call: TRBJ2-2
clone_size: .
cdr3_aa: CASSFLQGTGELFF
cdr3_nt: TGCGCCAGCAGCTTCCTACAGGGGACCGGGGAGCTGTTTTTT

v_call: TRBV7-9
d_call: .
j_call: TRBJ2-1
clone_size: .
cdr3_aa: CASSPPDVIFEQFF
cdr3_nt: TGTGCCAGCAGCCCGCCGGACGTTATCTTTGAGCAGTTCTTC

v_call: TRBV6-4
d_call: .
j_call: TRBJ2-1
clone_size: .
cdr3_aa: CASSEEKHNEQFF
cdr3_nt: TGTGCCAGCAGTGAGGAGAAACACAATGAGCAGTTCTTC

v_call: TRBV4-1
d_call: TRBD2
j_call: TRBJ2-1
clone_size: .
cdr3_aa: CASSQDRTSGAPVYNEQFF
cdr3_nt: TGCGCCAGCAGCCAAGATAGGACTAGCGGGGCCCCTGTCTACAATGAGCAGTTCTTC

v_call: TRBV10-3
d_call: TRBD2
j_call: TRBJ2-1
clone_size: .
cdr3_aa: CAISRLAEYSYNEQFF
cdr3_nt: TGTGCCATCAGTCGACTAGCGGAATACTCCTACAATGAGCAGTTCTTC

v_call: TRBV5-6
d_call: TRBD2
j_call: TRBJ2-5
clone_size: .
cdr3_aa: CASSRLAGGYQETQYF
cdr3_nt: TGTGCCAGCAGCCGACTAGCGGGGGGATACCAAGAGACCCAGTACTTC

v_call: TRBV7-9
d_call: .
j_call: TRBJ1-2
clone_size: .
cdr3_aa: CASSSQINYGYTF
cdr3_nt: TGTGCCAGCAGCTCACAGATTAACTATGGCTACACCTTC

v_call: TRBV7-9
d_call: .
j_call: TRBJ1-5
clone_size: .
cdr3_aa: CASEGEAQPQHF
cdr3_nt: TGTGCCAGCGAAGGCGAGGCCCAGCCCCAGCATTTT

v_call: TRBV28
d_call: .
j_call: TRBJ2-5
clone_size: .
cdr3_aa: CASSLPMRMETQYF
cdr3_nt: TGTGCCAGCAGTCTCCCGATGAGGATGGAGACCCAGTACTTC

v_call: TRBV11-3
d_call: TRBD1
j_call: TRBJ1-2
clone_size: .
cdr3_aa: CASSLDGGTGARYTF
cdr3_nt: TGTGCCAGCAGCTTAGATGGAGGGACAGGGGCACGCTACACCTTC

v_call: TRBV6-1
d_call: .
j_call: TRBJ1-6
clone_size: few
cdr3_aa: CASSQGASPLHF
cdr3_nt: TGTGCCAGCAGCCAGGGAGCTTCACCCCTCCACTTT

v_call: TRBV28
d_call: .
j_call: TRBJ1-5
clone_size: .
cdr3_aa: CASHDRRFEPQHF
cdr3_nt: TGTGCCAGCCATGACAGGCGATTTGAGCCCCAGCATTTT

v_call: TRBV5-6
d_call: .
j_call: TRBJ2-3
clone_size: few
cdr3_aa: CASGDFTDTQYF
cdr3_nt: TGTGCCAGCGGGGACTTTACAGATACGCAGTATTTT

v_call: TRBV7-9
d_call: TRBD1
j_call: TRBJ1-6
clone_size: .
cdr3_aa: CASSLGQGFYNSPLHF
cdr3_nt: TGTGCCAGCAGCTTAGGACAGGGGTTCTATAATTCACCCCTCCACTTT

v_call: TRBV12-2
d_call: .
j_call: TRBJ2-5
clone_size: once
cdr3_aa: CASRPGEQETQYF
cdr3_nt: TGTGCAAGTCGCCCTGGGGAGCAAGAGACCCAGTACTTC

v_call: TRBV11-3
d_call: TRBD1
j_call: TRBJ2-2
clone_size: .
cdr3_aa: CASSQGGPNTGELFF
cdr3_nt: TGTGCCAGCAGCCAAGGGGGCCCGAACACCGGGGAGCTGTTTTTT

v_call: TRBV11-2
d_call: .
j_call: TRBJ2-3
clone_size: .
cdr3_aa: CASSLLQTDTQYF
cdr3_nt: TGTGCCAGCAGCTTGTTGCAGACAGATACGCAGTATTTT

v_call: TRBV2
d_call: TRBD1
j_call: TRBJ1-6
clone_size: .
cdr3_aa: CASSARQGASSPLHF
cdr3_nt: TGTGCCAGCAGTGCCAGGCAGGGGGCTTCTTCACCCCTCCACTTT